These 12 T cell receptor beta chains share one sample of origin, sequenced in a study of blood T cell repertoires in COVID-19. Using immunoSEQ multiplex PCR, the repertoire was profiled, and TCRdb retains in-frame clones only, with some absent. Among 100,000 to 150,000 clones listed, 80% to 85% were seen once. Sequenced material: peripheral blood. Receptors originate from a woman in her thirties who had recovered from COVID-19.

V is TRBV29-1 and J is TRBJ2-5, with 8 bases aligning to TRBD2. The CDR3 consists of 14 residues. Losses at the gene ends were 2 bases for V and 5 bases for J; bases not matched to a gene: 7. The germline gives CDR1 SQVTM, CDR2 ANQGSEA. CDR3: CSVELAQRGETQYF. CDR3 bases: TGCAGCGTTGAACTAGCCCAGCGGGGGGAGACCCAGTACTTC.

The chain employs TRBV10-1 and TRBJ1-1, with no clear D. The CDR3 totals 14 residues. Per the germline V gene, CDR1 is WNHNN and CDR2 is SYGVQD (reference sequence). Trimming stripped 3 bases from V and 1 base from J, with 9 bases between. The CDR3 sequence: CASSDEGRNTEAFF. The DNA for the CDR3 is TGCGCCAGCAGTGACGAGGGAAGGAACACTGAAGCTTTCTTT.

The gene calls are TRBV5-8 and TRBJ2-3; D is unresolved. The V end lost 4 bases, the J end lost 6 bases, and 6 bases lay between the germline ends. Germline V gives CDR1 SGHTS, CDR2 YDEGEE. The CDR3 has 11 residues. Here the CDR3 reads CASSPQDTQYF. The CDR3 DNA reads as TGTGCCAGCAGCCCCCAGGATACGCAGTATTTT.

V is TRBV4-1 and J is TRBJ1-1, with D tentatively TRBD1 (5 bases). CDR3 length: 14 residues. The germline CDR1 and CDR2 sequences are MGHRA and YSYEKL. V gave up 1 base and J gave up 6 bases, with 12 bases separating them. CDR3 loop: CASSQGGLGAEAFF. CDR3 bases: TGCGCCAGCAGCCAAGGGGGACTCGGGGCTGAAGCTTTCTTT.

The V gene is TRBV4-2, the J gene TRBJ2-3, with TRBD2 identical over 11 bases. The CDR3 loop spans 15 amino acids. In germline, CDR1 is LGHNA, CDR2 YNFKEQ. J was trimmed by 4 bases and V by 4 bases; bases with no gene match: 4. This chain's CDR3 is CASSLPGLAADTQYF. The CDR3 region has the DNA TGTGCCAGCAGCCTCCCGGGACTAGCGGCAGATACGCAGTATTTT.

The chain couples TRBV3-1 (or the pseudogene TRBV3-2) to TRBJ2-1, with 10 bases matching TRBD2. Germline loops: CDR1 LGHDT, CDR2 YNNKEL (reference sequence). V gave up 8 bases and J gave up 4 bases; unmatched junction bases: 5. There are 14 residues in the CDR3. The CDR3 reads CASAQRGGYNEQFF. The CDR3 DNA sequence: TGTGCCAGCGCCCAGCGGGGGGGGTACAATGAGCAGTTCTTC.

This clone has only one observation. The rearrangement joins TRBV11-2 to TRBJ2-1, with D uncertain. The V gene lost 3 bases and the J gene lost 9 bases, with 12 bases spanning the gap. This CDR3 spans 13 amino acids. The V gene's germline CDR1 is SGHAT and CDR2 FQNNGV. The CDR3 loop is CASSFHARAEQFF. CDR3 in DNA: TGTGCCAGCAGCTTTCACGCTCGAGCTGAGCAGTTCTTC.

The chain is built from TRBV11-2 and TRBJ1-6; 9 bases agree with TRBD1. J gave up 8 bases and V 4 bases, and 0 bases lay outside the gene matches. The CDR3 is 13 amino acids. Germline V gives CDR1 SGHAT, CDR2 FQNNGV. The CDR3 DNA sequence: TGTGCCAGCAGCTGGACAGGGGATTCACCCCTCCACTTT. Encoded protein: CASSWTGDSPLHF.

J is TRBJ2-1 and V is TRBV10-2; 7 positions agree with TRBD2. The CDR3 runs 13 residues. J gave up 10 bases and V 0 bases, and 3 bases lay outside the gene matches. Germline CDR1 WSHSY, CDR2 SAAADI. CDR3 protein: CASSESALAEQFF. CDR3 nucleotide sequence: TGCGCCAGCAGTGAGTCGGCACTAGCGGAGCAGTTCTTC.

This chain joins TRBV27 and TRBJ1-1; no definite D call. V lost 8 bases and J lost 0, with 13 bases in between. Germline V gives CDR1 MNHEY, CDR2 SMNVEV (reference sequence). CDR3 size: 14 residues. As DNA, the CDR3 is TGTGCCAGCTCCTCAACATACGTGAACACTGAAGCTTTCTTT. It is translated as CASSSTYVNTEAFF.

The gene calls are TRBV11-2 and TRBJ2-2; D is undetermined. The CDR3 is 15 amino acids. Germline-derived CDR1 and CDR2 are SGHAT and FQNNGV. Trimming stripped 0 bases from V and 0 bases from J, with 5 bases between. The CDR3 spells CASSLEIANTGELFF. CDR3 coding DNA: TGTGCCAGCAGCTTAGAGATAGCGAACACCGGGGAGCTGTTTTTT.

This clone was observed once. This rearrangement joins TRBV19 to TRBJ1-1, with a weak D call TRBD1 (6 bases). The CDR3 extends over 12 amino acids. The germline V gene encodes CDR1 LNHDA and CDR2 SQIVND (reference sequence). Trimming pared 5 bases from V and 4 bases from J, leaving 8 bases between. In nucleotides, the CDR3 is TGTGCCAGTAGTCAGGGGAGCACTGAAGCTTTCTTT. Its translation is CASSQGSTEAFF.